These 11 T cell receptor beta chains were sequenced from one sample in a study of early T cells in non-severe SARS-CoV-2 infection. TCRdb reprocessed the 5' RACE reads with MiXCR, giving one entry per CDR3 protein. The data hold around 70,000 distinct CDR3 sequences, with 9% to 15% observed a single time. Material for sequencing was whole blood. Receptors were obtained from an adult who was a healthcare worker with PCR-confirmed SARS-CoV-2 infection or an uninfected control (not recorded which).

This clonotype was observed many times. V is TRBV20-1 and J is TRBJ2-1; 10 bases map to TRBD2. This CDR3 region has 14 residues. CDR1 and CDR2 from the germline V gene are DFQATT and SNEGSKA (reference sequence). V lost 6 bases, J lost 7 bases, and 9 bases stayed unmatched. The CDR3, as DNA: TGCAGTGCAGGTCTAGCGGGAGTAGGGAATGAGCAGTTCTTC. It is translated as CSAGLAGVGNEQFF.

In this sample, this clonotype turned up many times. The chain couples TRBV24-1 to TRBJ2-1, with 8 bases that match TRBD2. Germline V gene sequence: CDR1 KGHDR, CDR2 SFDVKD. The trim removed 3 bases at V and 10 bases at J, leaving 4 bases unmatched. The CDR3 loop spans 13 amino acids. The CDR3, as DNA: TGTGCCACCAGTGATCCCGGGAGGGGGGAGCAGTTCTTC. It specifies CATSDPGRGEQFF.

The sample holds a few counts of this clonotype. The chain combines TRBV5-1 with TRBJ2-7; weak D call: TRBD1 (6 bases). The CDR3 totals 14 residues. Trimming took 0 bases from V and 3 from J, leaving 10 bases between them. The germline gives CDR1 SGHRS, CDR2 YFSETQ. For the CDR3, the DNA is TGCGCCAGCAGCTTGGCGACAGGAATCTACGAGCAGTACTTC. Encoded protein: CASSLATGIYEQYF. Using reference TRBV5-1 and TRBJ2-7 for the parts outside the CDR3, the full variable domain is KAGVTQTPRYLIKTRGQQVTLSCSPISGHRSVSWYQQTPGQGLQFLFEYFSETQRNKGNFPGRFSGRQFSNSRSEMNVSTLELGDSALYLCASSLATGIYEQYFGPGTRLTVT.

This chain links TRBV4-2 with TRBJ2-7, with 10 bases fitting TRBD2. CDR1 is LGHNA and CDR2 is YNFKEQ in the germline V gene. The CDR3 extends over 15 amino acids. J lost 3 bases, V lost 4 bases, and 6 bases had no gene match. The CDR3 bases are TGTGCCAGCAGCCTCGGACTAGCGGAGGTCTACGAGCAGTACTTC. It translates to CASSLGLAEVYEQYF.

V gene TRBV20-1 combines with J gene TRBJ1-5; the D gene is possibly TRBD1 (5 bases). This CDR3 contains 14 residues. Trimming took 6 bases from V and 2 from J, leaving 14 bases between them. Germline V gene sequence: CDR1 DFQATT, CDR2 SNEGSKA (reference sequence). The CDR3 nucleotides read TGCAGTGCCGGGGCGACCTGGCGCAATCAGCCCCAGCATTTT. Its translation: CSAGATWRNQPQHF.

This clonotype appeared many times. V gene TRBV28 combines with J gene TRBJ2-7; D may be TRBD1 (5 bases). V dropped 7 bases and J dropped 3 bases, with 16 bases sitting between them. Germline V gives CDR1 MDHEN, CDR2 SYDVKM. The CDR3 has 14 amino acids. This CDR3 reads CASTQGGTNYEQYF. CDR3 nucleotide sequence: TGTGCCAGCACTCAGGGCGGAACCAACTACGAGCAGTACTTC.

This clonotype was seen many times. The chain links TRBV9 to TRBJ2-1; either TRBD1 or TRBD2 may supply D (5 bases each). Per germline, CDR1 SGDLS and CDR2 YYNGEE. CDR3 size: 14 residues. The germline V and J ends were trimmed by 0 bases and 10 bases, with 14 bases remaining between them. The CDR3 here is CASSVGPGPGEQFF. The CDR3, as DNA: TGTGCCAGCAGCGTAGGGCCGGGGCCAGGGGAGCAGTTCTTC.

As concerns this clonotype: A much larger clone lies a single base off, so this may be a read error. In DNA form, the CDR3 reads TGCAGCGTTGTAGCGGGAGGAGGAAACATTCAGTACTTC. Its translation: CSVVAGGGNIQYF. The V gene is TRBV29-1, the J gene TRBJ2-4, with TRBD2 matching over 10 bases. Germline trimming cut 4 bases from V and 6 bases from J; bases unmatched to any gene: 3. The CDR3 has 13 residues. Looked up from germline, CDR1 is SQVTM and CDR2 is ANQGSEA.

This clonotype was picked up many times. The V call is TRBV2, the J call TRBJ1-1; D is undetermined. V lost 6 bases and J 4 bases, leaving 21 bases between the germline ends. This CDR3 spans 16 amino acids. Germline lookup yields CDR1 SNHLY and CDR2 FYNNEI. The CDR3 DNA reads TGTGCCAGCAGGAACACCGGCGAATCTAAAAGCACTGAAGCTTTCTTT. It specifies CASRNTGESKSTEAFF.

This chain uses TRBV28 with TRBJ1-1, with D uncertain. V gave up 8 bases and J gave up 2 bases, with 15 bases separating them. There are 14 residues in the CDR3. The germline V gene encodes CDR1 MDHEN and CDR2 SYDVKM. DNA of the CDR3: TGTGCCAGCTCCACCGGGCAGCCTAACACTGAAGCTTTCTTT. It encodes CASSTGQPNTEAFF.

There are a few counts of this clonotype. This chain joins TRBV29-1 and TRBJ2-2; either TRBD1 or TRBD2 may fit D (5 bases each). The CDR3 has 15 residues. Germline CDR1 is SQVTM and CDR2 is ANQGSEA. V lost 3 bases and J lost 2, with 13 bases in between. The CDR3 sequence is CSVEESGGNTGELFF. The CDR3 nucleotides are TGCAGCGTTGAGGAGAGTGGGGGAAACACCGGGGAGCTGTTTTTT.